The 28 T cell receptor beta chains given below trace back to one sample, sequenced in a study of CD8+CD57+ T cells in acquired aplastic anemia. Genomic DNA was employed as the template in profiling TCR beta VDJ and CDR3. TCRdb analysed the reads with MiXCR anew, one entry per CDR3 protein. The sample has some 280,000 distinct CDR3 sequences, roughly 50% seen once. The sequenced sample was sorted CD4+, CD8+, or CD8+CD57+ T cells (not recorded which) from PBMCs. The origin of the receptors is a human donor with severe aplastic anemia or a healthy control (not recorded which).

This clonotype occurred many times. The chain has TRBV28 and TRBJ2-3, with a tentative D call TRBD2 (5 bases). V lost 4 bases and J 4 bases, leaving 12 bases between the germline ends. CDR1 and CDR2 (germline): MDHEN, SYDVKM. The CDR3 length is 14 residues. CDR3 sequence reads: CASSSRLSADTQYF. In nucleotides, the CDR3 is TGTGCCAGCAGTTCCCGACTATCTGCAGATACGCAGTATTTT.

This clonotype was counted between two and nine times. The genes are TRBV20-1 and TRBJ1-1; D is perhaps TRBD1 (6 bases). V was clipped by 6 bases and J by 3 bases, with 14 bases between them. The germline CDR1 and CDR2 sequences are DFQATT and SNEGSKA (reference sequence). The CDR3 consists of 13 residues. CDR3 coding DNA: TGCAGTGCCGGGGGGGGGGCTGACACTGAAGCTTTCTTT. This sequence encodes CSAGGGADTEAFF.

The chain joins TRBV10-1 to TRBJ1-1; D is possibly TRBD1 (6 bases). V lost 8 bases, J lost 5 bases, and 12 bases lay in between. Germline lookup yields CDR1 WNHNN and CDR2 SYGVQD (reference sequence). CDR3 length equals 12 residues. The chain's CDR3 is CASASGDTEAFF. In nucleotides, the CDR3 is TGCGCCAGCGCCTCAGGGGATACTGAAGCTTTCTTT.

This chain uses TRBV27 with TRBJ1-4; D may be TRBD1 (6 bases). The CDR3 loop spans 16 amino acids. V was pared by 6 bases and J by 0 bases, with 14 bases between. CDR1 is MNHEY and CDR2 is SMNVEV in the germline V gene (reference sequence). This chain's CDR3 is CASRDRQAATNEKLFF. The CDR3 DNA is TGTGCCAGCAGGGACAGACAGGCTGCAACTAATGAAAAACTGTTTTTT.

This clonotype came up many times. V and J are TRBV20-1 and TRBJ2-5; TRBD1 agrees at 9 bases. The CDR3 length is 14 residues. Germline values: CDR1 DFQATT, CDR2 SNEGSKA (reference sequence). Trimming cost V 0 bases and J 4 bases; bases outside gene matches: 3. CDR3 sequence (DNA): TGCAGTGCTAGAGACCAGACAGGGGGAGAGACCCAGTACTTC. Protein product: CSARDQTGGETQYF.

The chain recombines TRBV15 with TRBJ1-4; the D is unclear. The CDR3 loop spans 15 amino acids. V lost 0 bases and J lost 1, with 6 bases in between. Per the germline V gene, CDR1 is LNHNV and CDR2 is YYDKDF (reference sequence). CDR3 sequence reads: CATSRDRRTNEKLFF. CDR3 DNA sequence: TGTGCCACCAGCAGAGATCGTCGAACTAATGAAAAACTGTTTTTT.

This clonotype was detected only a few times. The genes are TRBV25-1 and TRBJ1-1, with TRBD1 as a possible D gene (6 bases). CDR1 is MGHDK, CDR2 SYGVNS, per germline. V was pared by 3 bases and J by 0 bases, with 11 bases between. The CDR3 sequence is 15 residues long. CDR3 DNA: TGTGCCAGCAGTGAGTTTACAGGGTTGAACACTGAAGCTTTCTTT. Its translation is CASSEFTGLNTEAFF.

The gene calls are TRBV6-5 and TRBJ2-7; 8 nucleotides align to TRBD1. Per germline, CDR1 MNHEY and CDR2 SVGAGI. This CDR3 has 15 residues. V gave up 6 bases and J gave up 2 bases; unmatched junction bases: 9. The CDR3 is CASSLTGVRTYEQYF. CDR3 DNA: TGTGCCAGCAGCCTGACAGGGGTCAGGACCTACGAGCAGTACTTC.

The chain links TRBV20-1 to TRBJ2-7; D may match TRBD1 or TRBD2 (5 bases each). This CDR3 has 11 residues. V dropped 8 bases and J dropped 2 bases, with 10 bases sitting between them. Germline V gives CDR1 DFQATT, CDR2 SNEGSKA (reference sequence). CDR3 nucleotides: TGCAGTCCAGGGAGCACCTACGAGCAGTACTTC. Translated: CSPGSTYEQYF.

Many counts were recorded for this clonotype. The rearrangement joins TRBV7-3 to TRBJ2-3; D is unresolved. The V gene's germline CDR1 is SGHTA and CDR2 FQGTGA. This CDR3 comprises 14 residues. V lost 6 bases and J 2 bases, leaving 12 bases between the germline ends. This CDR3 is CASSPSAFTDTQYF. The CDR3 region has the DNA TGTGCCAGCAGTCCCAGCGCATTCACAGATACGCAGTATTTT.

This clonotype was recorded at least ten times. The V and J genes are TRBV6-2 or TRBV6-3 and TRBJ1-5; 7 bases agree with TRBD1. Per the germline V gene, CDR1 is MNHEY and CDR2 is SVGEGT. There are 16 residues in the CDR3. Trimming cost V 8 bases and J 3 bases; bases outside gene matches: 13. The CDR3 DNA reads as TGTGCCAGCGCGACATGGAACAGGGGCGTCAATCAGCCCCAGCATTTT. This translates into CASATWNRGVNQPQHF.

This chain links TRBV7-6 with TRBJ2-1; 11 positions match TRBD2. Germline V lookup: CDR1 SGHVS, CDR2 FNYEAQ. Unmatched junction bases numbered 7, after V lost 5 bases and J lost 4 bases. The length of the CDR3 is 16 residues. The CDR3 loop is CASSNELAGEYNEQFF. The DNA of the CDR3 is TGTGCCAGCAGCAACGAACTAGCGGGAGAATACAATGAGCAGTTCTTC.

With respect to this clonotype: One end of the junction is discordant with germline, which a read error may explain. The gene calls are TRBV7-9 and TRBJ1-6; 10 bases map to TRBD1. CDR1 and CDR2 (germline): SEHNR, FQNEAQ (reference sequence). The CDR3 contains 16 residues. The CDR3 protein is CASSGTGEIYNSPLHF. CDR3 nucleotide sequence: TGTGCCAGCAGCGGGACAGGGGAAATTTATAATTCACCACTCCACTTT.

This chain links TRBV10-3 with TRBJ2-5; TRBD2 agrees at 9 bases. This CDR3 comprises 15 residues. V lost 10 bases, J lost 4 bases, and 13 bases stayed unmatched. Germline V lookup: CDR1 ENHRY, CDR2 SYGVKD. CDR3 in amino acids: CATGLGGGATETQYF. The DNA for the CDR3 is TGTGCCACAGGGCTTGGCGGGGGGGCCACAGAGACCCAGTACTTC.

The CDR3 sequence: CAISNPVGLAGGRRFF. The CDR3 region has the DNA TGTGCCATCAGTAACCCGGTGGGACTAGCGGGGGGGCGGCGGTTCTTC. The chain recombines TRBV10-3 with TRBJ2-1; 16 nucleotides agree with TRBD2. Germline V lookup: CDR1 ENHRY, CDR2 SYGVKD. This CDR3 contains 16 residues. V shed 5 bases, J shed 15 bases, and the junction held 13 bases outside the gene matches.

This clonotype came up many times. The chain has TRBV7-2 and TRBJ2-7; unclear D gene. There are 13 residues in the CDR3. V lost 3 bases to trimming and J lost 2 bases, with 8 bases between them. Germline CDR1 reads SGHTA; CDR2 reads FQGNSA. The CDR3 nucleotides read TGTGCCAGCAGCTTGGGTCGGGCCTACGAGCAGTACTTC. Translation: CASSLGRAYEQYF.

This clonotype was found a few times. The J gene is TRBJ1-2, the V gene TRBV6-6; 8 bases line up with TRBD1. The CDR3 is 15 amino acids. Germline V gene lookup returns CDR1 MNHNY and CDR2 SVGAGI (reference sequence). J lost 4 bases, V lost 4 bases, and 8 bases had no gene match. The CDR3 loop reads CASSLQTGAIYGYTF. The DNA for the CDR3 is TGTGCCAGCAGTTTACAGACAGGGGCGATCTATGGCTACACCTTC.

This clonotype was found many times. J is TRBJ1-1 and V is TRBV5-1; 10 nucleotides line up with TRBD1. After removal of 3 bases from V and 3 bases from J, the junction contained 17 bases not matched to a gene. The CDR3 loop spans 19 amino acids. Germline CDR1 and CDR2: SGHRS and YFSETQ. In DNA, the CDR3 is TGCGCCAGCAGCTCCGGGACAGGGGCGTGGGGAGTTCAGGACACTGAAGCTTTCTTT. As protein: CASSSGTGAWGVQDTEAFF.

A word on this clonotype: Possible read error: a much larger clone is one base away. The chain couples TRBV6-2 or TRBV6-3 to TRBJ1-3; D gene ambiguous. Germline V gene lookup returns CDR1 MNHEY and CDR2 SVGEGT. The CDR3 is 13 residues long. The CDR3 nucleotides are TGTGCCAGCAGAACCTATGACGGAATCACCATATATTTT. Translating gives CASRTYDGITIYF.

The V call is TRBV2, the J call TRBJ2-7, with TRBD2 matching 8 bases. Germline CDR1 reads SNHLY; CDR2 reads FYNNEI. CDR3 size: 16 residues. Germline trimming cut 5 bases from V and 5 bases from J; bases unmatched to any gene: 14. The CDR3 DNA reads TGTGCCAGCAGTTTACGGTTGGGGACTAGTAACCACGAGCAGTACTTC. Residues: CASSLRLGTSNHEQYF.

The chain recombines TRBV12-3 or TRBV12-4 with TRBJ1-6; D is unclear. Between the trimmed V and J ends, which lost 4 bases and 6 bases, there was a span of 13 bases. This CDR3 spans 15 amino acids. CDR3 region: CASSSQEESNSPLHF. DNA for the CDR3: TGTGCCAGCAGTTCTCAGGAGGAGTCTAATTCACCCCTCCACTTT.

This CDR3 is CASSIWGTGEETQYF. The CDR3 DNA reads as TGTGCCAGTAGTATCTGGGGGACAGGGGAAGAGACCCAGTACTTC. J is TRBJ2-5 and V is TRBV19; 10 bases match TRBD1. The CDR3 loop spans 15 amino acids. The germline V gene encodes CDR1 LNHDA and CDR2 SQIVND (reference sequence). V trimming: 3 bases; J trimming: 3 bases; junction bases outside the gene matches: 4.

This rearrangement joins TRBV7-9 to TRBJ1-4, with D perhaps TRBD1 (6 bases). There are 11 residues in the CDR3. The ends were cut back, 11 bases at V and 4 bases at J, with 8 bases in the middle. Germline CDR1 and CDR2: SEHNR and FQNEAQ (reference sequence). CDR3 sequence (DNA): TGTGCCTTCAGGGGTAATGAAAAACTGTTTTTT. Encoded protein: CAFRGNEKLFF.

This rearrangement joins TRBV19 to TRBJ1-1; tentatively, D is TRBD1 (5 bases). The CDR3 length is 15 residues. The V end lost 0 bases, the J end lost 4 bases, and 12 bases lay between the germline ends. From germline, CDR1 is LNHDA and CDR2 SQIVND (reference sequence). The CDR3 loop is CASSIDGGGSTEAFF. CDR3 nucleotide sequence: TGTGCCAGTAGTATAGATGGTGGGGGGAGCACTGAAGCTTTCTTT.

V is TRBV2 and J is TRBJ1-6; 8 nucleotides align to TRBD1. Germline trimming cut 6 bases from V and 6 bases from J; bases unmatched to any gene: 4. Germline lookup yields CDR1 SNHLY and CDR2 FYNNEI. The CDR3 is 14 amino acids. The CDR3 sequence: CASSRQGFNSPLHF. The CDR3 nucleotides read TGTGCCAGCAGCCGACAGGGGTTTAATTCACCCCTCCACTTT.

J is TRBJ2-5 and V is TRBV20-1; 11 nucleotides agree with TRBD2. Germline CDR1 is DFQATT and CDR2 is SNEGSKA (reference sequence). The CDR3 has 14 amino acids. V lost 6 bases, J lost 2 bases, and 5 bases stayed unmatched. CDR3: CSAETSGVQETQYF. The DNA of the CDR3 is TGCAGTGCCGAGACTAGCGGGGTTCAAGAGACCCAGTACTTC.

For this clonotype: The junction does not match germline at one end; this may be a read error. V gene TRBV7-2 combines with J gene TRBJ2-5; tentative D call: TRBD2 (6 bases). The J call is in doubt because the DNA end fits TRBJ2-7 better. Germline values: CDR1 SGHTA, CDR2 FQGNSA. CDR3 length: 15 residues. The CDR3 spells CAGSLVVRGTYEQYF. The CDR3 nucleotides read TGTGCCGGCAGCCTAGTGGTTCGGGGGACCTACGAGCAGTACTTC.

This clonotype was observed many times. This chain joins TRBV16 and TRBJ1-2; possible D gene TRBD1, 5 bases. This CDR3 has 15 residues. Trimming shortened V by 4 bases and J by 4 bases, and 16 bases separated the two germline ends. From germline, CDR1 is KGHSY and CDR2 FQNENV. The CDR3 region has the DNA TGTGCCAGCAGCCCGCCCGGCAGGGCGCCCTATGGCTACACCTTC. It specifies CASSPPGRAPYGYTF.